This TCR beta chain comes out of a study of T cell repertoires in ileal Crohn's disease. Study background: About half of patients got postoperative therapy: 11 thiopurines, under 20 anti-TNF. The study's findings and limits: Mucosal expansions were suggested to be mainly CD8 T cells. Clonal expansions were more frequent in active smokers than non-smokers at surgery.

Approximately 510 nanograms of biopsy DNA per sample underwent TCRB immunosequencing. Sequenced by immunoSEQ multiplex PCR; TCRdb stores in-frame clones only, minus some. The sample has about 11,000 clones; around 80% are singletons. Germline CDR1 MRHNA, CDR2 SNTAGT. The CDR3 totals 14 residues. V lost 3 bases and J lost 1; bases outside the gene matches: 0. With regard to this clone: Its specificity is not known.

This chain uses TRBV6-4 with TRBJ2-3; 8 nucleotides match TRBD2. Sequenced material: ileal tissue. The sequence came from an adult with Crohn's disease. The CDR3: CASSEAGGTDTQYF. The CDR3 DNA sequence: TGTGCCAGCAGTGAAGCGGGGGGCACAGATACGCAGTATTTT.